These T cell receptor beta chains were read from a single sample in a study of shared clonotypes between healthy human individuals. The protocol was immunoSEQ multiplex PCR, while the TCRdb copy is restricted to in-frame clones and leaves out a portion. The repertoire holds about 2,100,000 clones, with roughly 91% as singletons. Sequenced input: naive CD8+ T cells from PBMCs. All receptors derive from a young man in good health. Some clones in this sample may be carry-over from other donors' samples. CDR3s include the opening cysteine and the closing phenylalanine or tryptophan. A D gene is named only where the DNA matches it firmly. Only some rows state a clone size, as once, few, many or a class for expanded clones.

TRBJ2-7 . . TRBV19 TGTGCCAGTAGTATGGGCGGCTACGAGCAGTACTTC CASSMGGYEQYF
TRBJ1-1 . once TRBV11-2 TGTGCCAGCAGTCCTATCCTAAGAATGAACACTGAAGCTTTCTTT CASSPILRMNTEAFF
TRBJ2-2 . once TRBV9 TGTGCCAGCACCCTCCGGGCCGAATCGGTAAAGAACACCGGGGAGCTGTTTTTT CASTLRAESVKNTGELFF
TRBJ2-1 TRBD2 . TRBV5-1 TGCGCCAGCAGCTTGGCCGAAACTAGCGGGGCCGGACACAATGAGCAGTTCTTC CASSLAETSGAGHNEQFF
TRBJ2-7 . . TRBV10-3 TGTGCCATCAGTGGGGCGGAGAACTACGAGCAGTACTTC CAISGAENYEQYF
TRBJ1-1 . few TRBV27 TGTGCCAGCAGTCCTGTCGGGCTTGGGGACACTGAAGCTTTCTTT CASSPVGLGDTEAFF
TRBJ1-1 . . TRBV14 TGTGCCAGCAGGGAGATTATGAACACTGAAGCTTTCTTT CASREIMNTEAFF
TRBJ1-5 . . TRBV9 TGTGCCAGCGCCCCTAGTGCGTATAGCAATCAGCCCCAGCATTTT CASAPSAYSNQPQHF
TRBJ1-1 . . TRBV6-6 TGTGCCAGCAGTCCAGTTGTTCTGAACACTGAAGCTTTCTTT CASSPVVLNTEAFF
TRBJ1-2 . . TRBV29-1 TGCAGCGTTGAACTACCCTACAGGCACGGTTATGGCTACACCTTC CSVELPYRHGYGYTF
TRBJ2-2 . . TRBV29-1 TGCAGCGTTGTCCAGACGAACACCGGGGAGCTGTTTTTT CSVVQTNTGELFF
TRBJ2-6 . . TRBV10-3 TGTGCCATCAGTCCAACAGGGATGGTCTCAGGGGCCAACGTCCTGACTTTC CAISPTGMVSGANVLTF
TRBJ1-4 . . TRBV9 TGTGCCAGCAGCCAACGTCCGGGACTCCTCGAAAAACTGTTTTTT CASSQRPGLLEKLFF
TRBJ1-3 TRBD1 . TRBV4-1 TGCGCCAGCAGCACACGACAGGGCTCTGGAAACACCATATATTTT CASSTRQGSGNTIYF
TRBJ1-2 . . TRBV7-6 TGTGCCAGCAGCTCTGACCCCGAGTCCTCCTATGGCTACACCTTC CASSSDPESSYGYTF
TRBJ1-1 TRBD1 . TRBV27 TGTGCCAGCTCCTGGACAGGGAACACTGAAGCTTTCTTT CASSWTGNTEAFF
TRBJ2-3 TRBD2 . TRBV11-2 TGTGCCAGCAGCTTCGGACTAGCGGGGAACACAGATACGCAGTATTTT CASSFGLAGNTDTQYF
TRBJ1-1 . . TRBV30 TGTGCCTGGAGTAGTACAGAGAACACTGAAGCTTTCTTT CAWSSTENTEAFF
TRBJ2-1 TRBD1 . TRBV7-9 TGTGCCAGCAGCTCAGGACAGGGGGTAGTATCCTACAATGAGCAGTTCTTC CASSSGQGVVSYNEQFF
TRBJ2-1 . few TRBV11-2 TGTGCCAGCAGCGTAAGACAGAACTATGAGCAGTTCTTC CASSVRQNYEQFF
TRBJ2-1 . . TRBV5-4 TGTGCCAGCAGCGCTGGTCGGGACCCTCCGTTCTTC CASSAGRDPPFF
TRBJ2-7 TRBD2 . TRBV7-9 TGTGCCAGCAGCTTAGTGGCGGGAGAGGGAGAGCAGTACTTC CASSLVAGEGEQYF
TRBJ1-2 . . TRBV6-4 TGTGCCAGCAGTGACGCGGGACATGATGGCTACACCTTC CASSDAGHDGYTF
TRBJ2-1 TRBD2 . TRBV11-3 TGTGCCAGCAGCTTCCGGACTAGCGGGAGCGATAATGAGCAGTTCTTC CASSFRTSGSDNEQFF
TRBJ1-5 . few TRBV7-9 TGTGCCAGCAGCTTAGGGGCAGGACCCAATCAGCCCCAGCATTTT CASSLGAGPNQPQHF
TRBJ2-1 . . TRBV7-6 TGTGCCAGCAGCTTAGCCAGGGGATACAATGAGCAGTTCTTC CASSLARGYNEQFF
TRBJ2-2 TRBD2 . TRBV7-9 TGTGCCAGCAGCCCAACTAGCGGGAGTGCCACCGGGGAGCTGTTTTTT CASSPTSGSATGELFF
TRBJ1-2 . . TRBV5-1 TGCGCCAGCACCCCGGGGCGCCCAGATGGCTACACCTTC CASTPGRPDGYTF
TRBJ2-5 TRBD2 . TRBV19 TGTGCCAGTAGTATACGGGACTATCAAGAGACCCAGTACTTC CASSIRDYQETQYF
TRBJ1-2 . . TRBV27 TGTGCCAGCAGTTTAGAGGGTGGGGATGGCTACACCTTC CASSLEGGDGYTF
TRBJ2-7 . . TRBV7-3 TGTGCCAGCAGCTTAGTTCGAGAAGAGTCCTACGAGCAGTACTTC CASSLVREESYEQYF
TRBJ2-1 TRBD1 once TRBV9 TGTGCCAGCAGCGCCCAGCAGGGGGTCTCTAATGAGCAGTTCTTC CASSAQQGVSNEQFF
TRBJ2-1 TRBD2 . TRBV2 TGTGCCAGCAGTGGGGTGGGAGCGGGAGAGACATACAATGAGCAGTTCTTC CASSGVGAGETYNEQFF
TRBJ1-3 TRBD1 few TRBV11-2 TGTGCCAGCAGACGGGACAGAACGTTCTCTGGAAACACCATATATTTT CASRRDRTFSGNTIYF
TRBJ2-5 . . TRBV28 TGTGCCAGCAGTTTCTCCACGGGGTTCCAGTACTTC CASSFSTGFQYF
TRBJ2-3 . . TRBV10-3 TGTGCCATCAGTGAGTCGAGGGGGGGGGCAGATACGCAGTATTTT CAISESRGGADTQYF
TRBJ2-3 TRBD2 . TRBV7-9 TGTGCCAGCAGCCAGGCTAGCGGGGGGGACACAGATACGCAGTATTTT CASSQASGGDTDTQYF
TRBJ2-1 TRBD2 . TRBV27 TGTGCCAGCAGTCCTAGCGGGTGGAATGAGCAGTTCTTC CASSPSGWNEQFF
TRBJ2-7 TRBD2 . TRBV10-3 TGTGCCATCAGTACCACGGGACTAGCGGGAAAGGAGCAGTACTTC CAISTTGLAGKEQYF
TRBJ2-4 TRBD1 . TRBV23-1 TGCGCCAGCAGTCAACGAGGACAGGGCAAAAACATTCAGTACTTC CASSQRGQGKNIQYF
TRBJ1-4 . once TRBV27 TGTGCCAGCAGCCACCGGGCCTCTAATGAAAAACTGTTTTTT CASSHRASNEKLFF
TRBJ1-1 . few TRBV7-9 TGTGCCAGCGAGGGGGGACTGAACACTGAAGCTTTCTTT CASEGGLNTEAFF
TRBJ2-4 TRBD1 . TRBV27 TGTGCCAGCAGTACGGACAGGGGATTCTACCTAGCCAAAAACATTCAGTACTTC CASSTDRGFYLAKNIQYF
TRBJ2-1 TRBD2 . TRBV2 TGTGCCAGCAGTCCACTAGCGGGACCCTACAATGAGCAGTTCTTC CASSPLAGPYNEQFF
TRBJ2-3 . . TRBV7-8 TGTGCCAGCAGCCCCTGGGACACCGAAAGCACAGATACGCAGTATTTT CASSPWDTESTDTQYF
TRBJ2-7 . . TRBV11-2 TGTGCCAGCAGCTTATGGGGGCGGTACGAGCAGTACTTC CASSLWGRYEQYF
TRBJ2-6 TRBD1 . TRBV5-4 TGTGCCAGCAGCTTGGAAGCAGGGGGCTCTGGGGCCAACGTCCTGACTTTC CASSLEAGGSGANVLTF
TRBJ1-1 TRBD1 few TRBV19 TGTGCCAGTAGTACGCGACAGGGTGAAGCTTTCTTT CASSTRQGEAFF
TRBJ2-1 TRBD2 . TRBV7-9 TGTGCCAGCAGCTTAGCAGGCCTAGCGGAGATTTACAATGAGCAGTTCTTC CASSLAGLAEIYNEQFF
TRBJ1-4 . . TRBV15 TGTGCCACCAGCGGACTCGTTGGAACTAATGAAAAACTGTTTTTT CATSGLVGTNEKLFF
TRBJ2-3 . once TRBV25-1 TGTGCCAGCAGTGGAGGCGTGGACGTTTCTAGCACAGATACGCAGTATTTT CASSGGVDVSSTDTQYF
TRBJ2-3 . . TRBV27 TGTGCCAGCAGCACCGGGACGGGCACCCGAGATACGCAGTATTTT CASSTGTGTRDTQYF
TRBJ2-3 . . TRBV13 TGTGCCAGCAGCCTACGTGGAGGGGGCACAGATACGCAGTATTTT CASSLRGGGTDTQYF
TRBJ1-1 . few TRBV19 TGTGCCAGTAGTATGGAAGGGTACACTGAAGCTTTCTTT CASSMEGYTEAFF
TRBJ2-7 TRBD2 . TRBV4-3 TGCGCCAGCAGCCAAGGCGTAGGCGGGAGGACGGTTTGGGAGCAGTACTTC CASSQGVGGRTVWEQYF
TRBJ2-3 . . TRBV9 TGTGCCAGCAGCGTAGTACCCGTAGATACGCAGTATTTT CASSVVPVDTQYF
TRBJ1-1 TRBD1 . TRBV6-5 TGTGCCAGCAGTTACTCGACAGGGGGCATGAACACTGAAGCTTTCTTT CASSYSTGGMNTEAFF
TRBJ1-5 . . TRBV27 TGTGCCAGCAGTCTCCGGGACTCGGGTCAGCCCCAGCATTTT CASSLRDSGQPQHF
TRBJ2-2 . . TRBV18 TGTGCCAGCTTTGGAGGGACGGGGATCGGGGAGCTGTTTTTT CASFGGTGIGELFF